This T cell receptor beta chain was found in a study of type 1 and type 2 diabetes patients. Study-level information: Participants included type 1 and type 2 diabetes patients plus nondiabetic controls. The study, taken as a whole, reports: V and J gene usage correlated at 0.9 to 0.97 between type 2 diabetes and control samples.

Details on this clonotype: Its antigen is unidentified.

The J segment lost 7 bases and the V segment lost 9 bases, leaving 15 bases of the junction unmatched. This CDR3 is 16 amino acids long. Germline CDR1 reads LNHDA; CDR2 reads SQIVND (reference sequence). Genomic DNA was the PCR template. Amplification of the beta chain CDR3 used 30 forward and 13 reverse multiplex primers. TCRdb re-derived calls from the multiplex PCR reads in MiXCR, one entry per CDR3 protein. This sample has about 270,000 distinct CDR3 sequences; approximately 45% occur once, and the top ten carry approximately 14%. This sequence originates from a young man with type 2 diabetes. The sample was peripheral blood mononuclear cells (PBMCs). The rearrangement links TRBV19 to TRBJ1-6; the match to TRBD1 covers 7 bases. CDR3 nucleotide sequence: TGTGCCAGAACCGGCAGGGGGAAGGGCTGGAATTCACCCCTCCACTTT. Encoded protein: CARTGRGKGWNSPLHF. The complete variable domain, with remaining parts taken from reference TRBV19 and TRBJ1-6, reads DGGITQSPKYLFRKEGQNVTLSCEQNLNHDAMYWYRQDPGQGLRLIYYSQIVNDFQKGDIAEGYSVSREKKESFPLTVTSAQKNPTAFYLCARTGRGKGWNSPLHFGNGTRLTVT.